These 18 T cell receptor beta chains originate from one sample sequenced in a study of OX40 agonist ivuxolimab in advanced cancers. Generated by immunoSEQ multiplex PCR, the TCRdb table keeps only in-frame clones and is missing some. The sample contains tens of thousands of clones, around 84% of which appear only once. The sample consisted of CD4+ or CD8+ T cells sorted from blood, taken in a trial of the OX40 agonist ivuxolimab. These TCRs come from an adult with an advanced solid tumor such as melanoma, head and neck, liver or kidney cancer.

This CDR3 reads CAWNKQGYNSPLHF. CDR3 bases: TGTGCCTGGAACAAGCAGGGATATAATTCACCCCTCCACTTT. The chain uses TRBV30 and TRBJ1-6; the D gene is possibly TRBD1 (5 bases). This CDR3 contains 14 residues. In germline, CDR1 is GTSNPN, CDR2 SVGIG (reference sequence). The germline V and J ends were trimmed by 4 bases and 4 bases, with 11 bases remaining between them.

In its sample, this clone was seen a few times. This chain joins TRBV27 and TRBJ1-2, with D unresolved. Trimming removed 5 bases at V and 0 bases at J, with 4 bases between. CDR1 is MNHEY and CDR2 is SMNVEV in the germline V gene (reference sequence). This CDR3 is 12 amino acids long. The CDR3 is CASSGPNYGYTF. The CDR3 nucleotides are TGTGCCAGCAGTGGCCCTAACTATGGCTACACCTTC.

The chain combines TRBV11-3 with TRBJ1-1, with D unclear. V lost 5 bases and J 3 bases, leaving 7 bases between the germline ends. The CDR3 loop spans 12 amino acids. CDR1 SGHNT and CDR2 YENEEA come from the germline V gene. CDR3 in amino acids: CASSPLDTEAFF. For the CDR3, the DNA is TGTGCCAGCAGCCCTTTGGACACTGAAGCTTTCTTT.

The genes are TRBV19 and TRBJ1-1; TRBD1 matches 7 bases. The CDR3 spans 14 residues. In germline, CDR1 is LNHDA, CDR2 SQIVND (reference sequence). The J segment lost 1 base and the V segment lost 9 bases, leaving 8 bases of the junction unmatched. CDR3 sequence: CASLPTGANTEAFF. The CDR3 region has the DNA TGTGCCAGCCTTCCAACAGGGGCGAACACTGAAGCTTTCTTT.

V gene TRBV27 combines with J gene TRBJ2-3; no firm D call. V was pared by 8 bases and J by 3 bases, with 12 bases between. Germline CDR1 is MNHEY and CDR2 is SMNVEV (reference sequence). The CDR3 extends over 13 amino acids. CDR3: CASSSGFTDTQYF. CDR3 nucleotides: TGTGCCAGCTCCTCCGGGTTTACAGATACGCAGTATTTT.

This rearrangement joins TRBV7-9 to TRBJ1-2, with D possibly being TRBD1 (5 bases). Germline V gives CDR1 SEHNR, CDR2 FQNEAQ (reference sequence). The CDR3 loop spans 16 amino acids. V shed 3 bases and J shed 5 bases, with 19 bases lying between them. CDR3 in amino acids: CASSFAGTVGFYGYTF. Written as DNA, the CDR3 is TGTGCCAGCAGCTTCGCCGGGACGGTTGGGTTTTATGGCTACACCTTC.

This clone was counted once. This chain uses TRBV30 with TRBJ1-3; no clear D gene. Germline CDR1 reads GTSNPN; CDR2 reads SVGIG (reference sequence). V shed 0 bases and J shed 0 bases, with 9 bases lying between them. This CDR3 has 15 residues. CDR3 region: CAWSVAHSSGNTIYF. The CDR3 DNA reads TGTGCCTGGAGTGTAGCCCACTCCTCTGGAAACACCATATATTTT.

This sequence joins TRBV21-1 and TRBJ1-2; TRBD1 reflects the table's D call only, with no check against the DNA. TRBV21-1 is listed as a pseudogene. This CDR3 is built from 16 residues. The CDR3 loop is CASSKAGYWGRRGYTF. Here the CDR3 DNA reads TGTGCCAGCAGCAAAGCGGGGTATTGGGGGCGAAGGGGCTACACCTTC.

The gene calls are TRBV6-6 and TRBJ2-3; D not resolved. The CDR3 runs 15 residues. V lost 2 bases, J lost 4 bases, and 13 bases lay in between. Germline CDR1 MNHNY, CDR2 SVGAGI (reference sequence). The CDR3, as DNA: TGTGCCAGCAGTTACCCCCTGGGTACAGCAGATACGCAGTATTTT. Protein product: CASSYPLGTADTQYF.

The chain employs TRBV5-1 and TRBJ1-2, with D unclear. CDR1 SGHRS and CDR2 YFSETQ come from the germline V gene. CDR3 length equals 13 residues. Trimming cost V 1 base and J 6 bases, with 10 bases left between them. The CDR3: CASSLFPTDGYTF. The CDR3 DNA sequence: TGCGCCAGCAGCTTGTTCCCGACGGATGGCTACACCTTC. The full variable domain, with the rest looked up from reference TRBV5-1 and TRBJ1-2, is KAGVTQTPRYLIKTRGQQVTLSCSPISGHRSVSWYQQTPGQGLQFLFEYFSETQRNKGNFPGRFSGRQFSNSRSEMNVSTLELGDSALYLCASSLFPTDGYTFGSGTRLTVV.

The CDR3 is CASSLATYNEQFF. CDR3 nucleotide sequence: TGCGCCAGCAGCTTGGCTACGTACAATGAGCAGTTCTTC. The chain couples TRBV5-1 to TRBJ2-1; the D is unclear. This CDR3 is built from 13 residues. V was pared by 0 bases and J by 4 bases, with 5 bases between. CDR1 is SGHRS and CDR2 is YFSETQ in the germline V gene.

The CDR3 protein is CASWSGGGEKLFF. The DNA for the CDR3 is TGTGCCAGTTGGTCAGGGGGGGGTGAAAAACTGTTTTTT. The chain recombines TRBV2 with TRBJ1-4; 7 bases align to TRBD1. The germline CDR1 and CDR2 sequences are SNHLY and FYNNEI. CDR3 length: 13 amino acids. V dropped 9 bases and J dropped 7; count of bases not matched to a gene: 8.

CDR3: CASSPKQQGSNEKLFF. CDR3 bases: TGTGCCAGCTCACCGAAGCAACAGGGATCTAATGAAAAACTGTTTTTT. The V and J genes are TRBV18 and TRBJ1-4; a weak D match, TRBD1 (6 bases). The V and J ends lost 3 bases and 3 bases respectively, with 14 bases between them. This CDR3 has 16 residues. Germline CDR1 reads KGHSH; CDR2 reads LQKENI.

The chain couples TRBV28 to TRBJ1-2; D remains ambiguous. The CDR3 is 12 residues long. Germline V gene lookup returns CDR1 MDHEN and CDR2 SYDVKM. V lost 5 bases and J lost 2, with 6 bases in between. The CDR3 reads CASSLRNYGYTF. In nucleotides, the CDR3 is TGTGCCAGCAGTCTACGGAACTATGGCTACACCTTC.

The rearrangement joins TRBV21-1 to TRBJ2-1; the DNA was not used to check the table's D call, TRBD2. TRBV21-1 is marked as a pseudogene. There are 13 residues in the CDR3. CDR3 nucleotides: TGTGCCAGCAGCTCGCGACTAGCGAAGAGGCAGTTCTTC. This codes for CASSSRLAKRQFF.

The chain has TRBV27 and TRBJ2-7; D is possibly TRBD1 (5 bases). Germline values: CDR1 MNHEY, CDR2 SMNVEV (reference sequence). The CDR3 runs to 14 residues. With 6 bases removed from V and 3 bases from J, the gap between germline ends came to 15 bases. CDR3 in DNA: TGTGCCAGCAGGTCCACAGGTTCCTACTACGAGCAGTACTTC. Protein sequence: CASRSTGSYYEQYF.

The V and J genes are TRBV6-5 and TRBJ1-2, with a tentative D call TRBD1 (5 bases). V was pared by 4 bases and J by 4 bases, with 16 bases between. Germline values: CDR1 MNHEY, CDR2 SVGAGI. The CDR3 consists of 15 residues. The DNA for the CDR3 is TGTGCCAGCAGTTCCCCCCGTGGGGCGGGCTATGGCTACACCTTC. Its protein is CASSSPRGAGYGYTF.

The sample holds a few counts of this clone. The rearrangement links TRBV7-9 to TRBJ2-7; TRBD1 aligns across 11 bases. In germline, CDR1 is SEHNR, CDR2 FQNEAQ (reference sequence). This CDR3 has 14 amino acids. Germline trimming cut 5 bases from V and 3 bases from J; bases unmatched to any gene: 3. CDR3 nucleotides: TGTGCCAGCAGCCCCGGGACAGGGGGCTACGAGCAGTACTTC. This codes for CASSPGTGGYEQYF.